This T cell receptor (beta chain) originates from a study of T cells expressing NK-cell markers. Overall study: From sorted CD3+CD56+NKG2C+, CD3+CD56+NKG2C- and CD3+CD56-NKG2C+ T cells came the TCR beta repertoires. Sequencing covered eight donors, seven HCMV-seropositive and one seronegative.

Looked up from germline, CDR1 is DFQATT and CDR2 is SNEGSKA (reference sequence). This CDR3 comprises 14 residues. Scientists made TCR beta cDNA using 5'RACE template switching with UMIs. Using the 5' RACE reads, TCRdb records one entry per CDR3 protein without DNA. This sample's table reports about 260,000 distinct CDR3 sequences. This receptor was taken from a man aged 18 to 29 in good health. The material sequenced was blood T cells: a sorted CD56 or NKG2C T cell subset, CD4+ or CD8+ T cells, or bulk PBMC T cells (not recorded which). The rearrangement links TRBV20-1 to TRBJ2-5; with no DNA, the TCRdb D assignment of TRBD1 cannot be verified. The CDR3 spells CSARSWTGRETQYF.